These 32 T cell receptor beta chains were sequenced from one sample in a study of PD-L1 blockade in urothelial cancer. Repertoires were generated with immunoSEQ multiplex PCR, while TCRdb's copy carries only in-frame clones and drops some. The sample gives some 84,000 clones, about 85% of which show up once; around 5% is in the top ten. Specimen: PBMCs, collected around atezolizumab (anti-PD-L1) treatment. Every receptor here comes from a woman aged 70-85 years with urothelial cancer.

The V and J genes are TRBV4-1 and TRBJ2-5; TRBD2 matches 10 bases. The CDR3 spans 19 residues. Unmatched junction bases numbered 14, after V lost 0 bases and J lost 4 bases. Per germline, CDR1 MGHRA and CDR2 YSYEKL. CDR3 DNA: TGCGCCAGCAGCCAAGAACCAGCGGGAGGGCTGGGGGGGGGAGAGACCCAGTACTTC. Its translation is CASSQEPAGGLGGGETQYF.

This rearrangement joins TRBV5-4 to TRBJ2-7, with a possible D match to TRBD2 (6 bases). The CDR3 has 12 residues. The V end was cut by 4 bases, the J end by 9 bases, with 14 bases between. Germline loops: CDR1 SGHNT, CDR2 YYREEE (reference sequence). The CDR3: CASSLYQGGQYF. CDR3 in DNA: TGTGCCAGCAGCCTATATCAGGGAGGGCAGTACTTC.

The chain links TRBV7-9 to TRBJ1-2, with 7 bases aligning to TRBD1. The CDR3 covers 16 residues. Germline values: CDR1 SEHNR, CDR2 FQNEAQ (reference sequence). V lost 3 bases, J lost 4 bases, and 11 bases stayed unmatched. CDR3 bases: TGTGCCAGCAGCTTCCCTATAGGGACAGATCTCTATGGCTACACCTTC. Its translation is CASSFPIGTDLYGYTF.

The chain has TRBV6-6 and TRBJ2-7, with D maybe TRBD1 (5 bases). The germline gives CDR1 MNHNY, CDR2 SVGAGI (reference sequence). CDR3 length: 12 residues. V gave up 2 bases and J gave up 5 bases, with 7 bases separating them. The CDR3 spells CASSYPGNEQYF. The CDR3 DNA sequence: TGTGCCAGCAGTTACCCAGGGAACGAGCAGTACTTC.

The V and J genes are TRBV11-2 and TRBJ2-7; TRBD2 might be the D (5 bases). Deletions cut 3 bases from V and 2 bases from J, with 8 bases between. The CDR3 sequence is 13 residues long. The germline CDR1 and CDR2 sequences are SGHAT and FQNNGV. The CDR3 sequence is CASSFSSPYEQYF. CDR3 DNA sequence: TGTGCCAGCAGCTTTTCTAGCCCCTACGAGCAGTACTTC.

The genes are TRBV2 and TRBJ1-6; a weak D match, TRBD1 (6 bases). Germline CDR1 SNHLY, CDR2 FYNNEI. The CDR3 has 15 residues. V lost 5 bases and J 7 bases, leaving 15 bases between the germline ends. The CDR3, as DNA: TGTGCCAGCAGTATCACAGGGTCTGGCAATTCACCCCTCCACTTT. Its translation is CASSITGSGNSPLHF.

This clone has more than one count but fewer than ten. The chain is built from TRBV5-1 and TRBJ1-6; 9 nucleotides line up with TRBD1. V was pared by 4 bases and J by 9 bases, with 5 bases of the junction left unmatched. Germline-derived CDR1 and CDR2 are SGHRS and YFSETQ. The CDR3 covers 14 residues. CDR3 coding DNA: TGCGCCAGCAGCATGACAGGGGGGAGTTCACCCCTCCACTTT. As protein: CASSMTGGSSPLHF.

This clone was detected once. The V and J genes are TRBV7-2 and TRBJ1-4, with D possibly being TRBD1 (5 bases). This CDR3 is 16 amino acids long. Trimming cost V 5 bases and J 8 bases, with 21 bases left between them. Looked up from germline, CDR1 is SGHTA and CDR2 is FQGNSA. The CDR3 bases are TGTGCCAGCAGCCCCGGGGGGGGAGGTATTGGGGAAAAACTGTTTTTT. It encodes CASSPGGGGIGEKLFF.

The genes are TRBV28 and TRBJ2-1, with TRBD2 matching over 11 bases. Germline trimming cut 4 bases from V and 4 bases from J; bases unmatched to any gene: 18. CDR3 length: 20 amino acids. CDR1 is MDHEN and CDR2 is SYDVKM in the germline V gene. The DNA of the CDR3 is TGTGCCAGCAGTTCCCGATTCCAAGTGGTGGGGACTAGCGGATACAATGAGCAGTTCTTC. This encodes CASSSRFQVVGTSGYNEQFF.

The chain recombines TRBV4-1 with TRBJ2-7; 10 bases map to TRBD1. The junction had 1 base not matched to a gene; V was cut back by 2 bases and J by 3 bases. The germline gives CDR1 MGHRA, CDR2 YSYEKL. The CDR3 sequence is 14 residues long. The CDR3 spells CASSQRTGGYEQYF. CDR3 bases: TGCGCCAGCAGCCAAAGGACAGGGGGCTACGAGCAGTACTTC.

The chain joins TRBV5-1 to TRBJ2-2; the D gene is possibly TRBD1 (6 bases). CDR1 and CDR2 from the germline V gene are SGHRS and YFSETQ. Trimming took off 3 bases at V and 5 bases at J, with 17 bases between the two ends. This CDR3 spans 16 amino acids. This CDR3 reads CASSSQGTQGTGELFF. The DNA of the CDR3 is TGCGCCAGCAGCTCCCAGGGAACCCAGGGGACCGGGGAGCTGTTTTTT.

The CDR3 DNA reads TGCGCCAGCAGCTGGGGACAGCCTGGCTACGAGCAGTACTTC. Protein product: CASSWGQPGYEQYF. V is TRBV5-1 and J is TRBJ2-7; 7 bases align to TRBD1. The CDR3 sequence is 14 residues long. V was clipped by 3 bases and J by 3 bases; unmatched bases: 6. The germline V gene has CDR1 SGHRS and CDR2 YFSETQ.

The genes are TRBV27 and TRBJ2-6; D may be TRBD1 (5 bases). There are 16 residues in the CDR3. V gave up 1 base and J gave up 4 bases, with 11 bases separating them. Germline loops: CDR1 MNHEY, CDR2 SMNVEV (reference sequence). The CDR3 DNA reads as TGTGCCAGCAGTTTATTTACTGGGGCGGGGGCCAACGTCCTGACTTTC. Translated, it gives CASSLFTGAGANVLTF. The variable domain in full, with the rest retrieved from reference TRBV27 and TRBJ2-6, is EAQVTQNPRYLITVTGKKLTVTCSQNMNHEYMSWYRQDPGLGLRQIYYSMNVEVTDKGDVPEGYKVSRKEKRNFPLILESPSPNQTSLYFCASSLFTGAGANVLTFGAGSRLTVL.

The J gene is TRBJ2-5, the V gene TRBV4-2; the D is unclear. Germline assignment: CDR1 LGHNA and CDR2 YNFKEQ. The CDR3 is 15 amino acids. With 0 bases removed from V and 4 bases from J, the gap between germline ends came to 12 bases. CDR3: CASSQDVARLETQYF. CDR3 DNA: TGTGCCAGCAGCCAAGATGTGGCGAGACTAGAGACCCAGTACTTC.

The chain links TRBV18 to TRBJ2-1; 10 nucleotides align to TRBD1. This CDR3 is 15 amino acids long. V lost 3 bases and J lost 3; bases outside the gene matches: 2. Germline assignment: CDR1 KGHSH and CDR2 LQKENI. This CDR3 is CASSPGQGYYNEQFF. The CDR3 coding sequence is TGTGCCAGCTCACCGGGACAGGGGTACTACAATGAGCAGTTCTTC.

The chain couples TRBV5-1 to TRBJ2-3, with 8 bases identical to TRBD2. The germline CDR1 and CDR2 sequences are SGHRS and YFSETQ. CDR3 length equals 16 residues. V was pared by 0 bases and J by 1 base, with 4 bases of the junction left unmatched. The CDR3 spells CASSLEGREGTDTQYF. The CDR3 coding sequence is TGCGCCAGCAGCTTGGAAGGGCGGGAGGGCACAGATACGCAGTATTTT.

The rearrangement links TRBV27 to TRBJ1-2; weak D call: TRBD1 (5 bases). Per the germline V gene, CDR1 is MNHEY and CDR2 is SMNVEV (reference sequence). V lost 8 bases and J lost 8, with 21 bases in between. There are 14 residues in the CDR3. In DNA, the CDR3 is TGTGCCAGCCGAATGGGACTGGATATGGGGGGCTACACCTTC. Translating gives CASRMGLDMGGYTF.

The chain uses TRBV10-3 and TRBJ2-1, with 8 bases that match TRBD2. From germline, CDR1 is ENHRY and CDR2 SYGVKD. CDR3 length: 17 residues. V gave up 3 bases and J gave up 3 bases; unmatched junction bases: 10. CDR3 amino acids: CAISEIGGRGVYNEQFF. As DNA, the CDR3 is TGTGCCATCAGTGAAATTGGAGGGCGGGGGGTCTACAATGAGCAGTTCTTC.

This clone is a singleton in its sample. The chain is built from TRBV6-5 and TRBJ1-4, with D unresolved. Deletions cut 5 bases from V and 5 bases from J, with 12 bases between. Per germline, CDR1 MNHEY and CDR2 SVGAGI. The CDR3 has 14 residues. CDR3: CASSPVDKNEKLFF. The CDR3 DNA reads TGTGCCAGCAGTCCCGTAGACAAGAATGAAAAACTGTTTTTT.

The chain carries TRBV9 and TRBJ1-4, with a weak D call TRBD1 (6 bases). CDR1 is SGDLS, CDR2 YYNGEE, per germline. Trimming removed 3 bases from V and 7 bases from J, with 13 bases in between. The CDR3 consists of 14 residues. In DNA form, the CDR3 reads TGTGCCAGCAGCGAAACAGGGATAGGTGAAAAACTGTTTTTT. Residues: CASSETGIGEKLFF.

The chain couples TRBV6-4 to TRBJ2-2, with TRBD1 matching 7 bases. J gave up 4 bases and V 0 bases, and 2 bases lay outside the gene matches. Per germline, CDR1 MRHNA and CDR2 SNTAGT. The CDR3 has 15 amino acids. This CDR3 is CASSDSSGGTGELFF. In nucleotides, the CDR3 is TGTGCCAGCAGTGACTCGTCAGGGGGCACCGGGGAGCTGTTTTTT.

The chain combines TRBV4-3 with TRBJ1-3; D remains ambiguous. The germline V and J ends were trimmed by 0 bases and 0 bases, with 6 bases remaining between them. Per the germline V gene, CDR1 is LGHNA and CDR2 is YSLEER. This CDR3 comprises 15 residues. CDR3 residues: CASSQDGYSGNTIYF. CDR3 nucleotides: TGCGCCAGCAGCCAAGACGGGTACTCTGGAAACACCATATATTTT.

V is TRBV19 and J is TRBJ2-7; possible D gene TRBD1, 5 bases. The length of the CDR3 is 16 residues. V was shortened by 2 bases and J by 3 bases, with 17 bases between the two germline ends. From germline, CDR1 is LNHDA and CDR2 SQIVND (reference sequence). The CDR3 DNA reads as TGTGCCAGTAGTATATTAACAGGCACGACGGTCTACGAGCAGTACTTC. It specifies CASSILTGTTVYEQYF.

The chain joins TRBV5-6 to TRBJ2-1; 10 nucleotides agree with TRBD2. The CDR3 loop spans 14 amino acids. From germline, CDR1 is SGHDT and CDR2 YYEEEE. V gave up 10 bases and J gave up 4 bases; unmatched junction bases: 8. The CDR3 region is CAGSSGSAYNEQFF. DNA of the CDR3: TGTGCCGGGTCTAGCGGGAGTGCGTACAATGAGCAGTTCTTC. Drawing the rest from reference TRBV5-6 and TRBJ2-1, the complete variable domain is DAGVTQSPTHLIKTRGQQVTLRCSPKSGHDTVSWYQQALGQGPQFIFQYYEEEERQRGNFPDRFSGHQFPNYSSELNVNALLLGDSALYLCAGSSGSAYNEQFFGPGTRLTVL.

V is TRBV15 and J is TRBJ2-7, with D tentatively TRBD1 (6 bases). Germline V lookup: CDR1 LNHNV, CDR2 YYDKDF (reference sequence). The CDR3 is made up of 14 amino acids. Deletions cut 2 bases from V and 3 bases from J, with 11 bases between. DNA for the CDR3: TGTGCCACCAGCAGACCGGACAGCCGCTACGAGCAGTACTTC. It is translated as CATSRPDSRYEQYF.

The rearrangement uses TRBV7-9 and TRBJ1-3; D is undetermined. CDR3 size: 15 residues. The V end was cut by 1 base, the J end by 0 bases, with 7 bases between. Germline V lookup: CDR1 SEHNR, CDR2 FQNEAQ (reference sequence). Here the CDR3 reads CASSLERGSGNTIYF. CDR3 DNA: TGTGCCAGCAGCTTAGAACGGGGCTCTGGAAACACCATATATTTT.

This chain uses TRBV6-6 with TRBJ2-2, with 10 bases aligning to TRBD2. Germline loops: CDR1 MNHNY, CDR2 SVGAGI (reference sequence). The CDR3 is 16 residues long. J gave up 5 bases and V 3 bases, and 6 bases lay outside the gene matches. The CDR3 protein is CASSYIAGGGTGELFF. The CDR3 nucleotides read TGTGCCAGCAGTTATATAGCGGGAGGAGGTACCGGGGAGCTGTTTTTT.

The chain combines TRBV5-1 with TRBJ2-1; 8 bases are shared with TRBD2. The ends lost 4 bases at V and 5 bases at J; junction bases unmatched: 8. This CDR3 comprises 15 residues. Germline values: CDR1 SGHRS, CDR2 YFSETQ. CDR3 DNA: TGCGCCAGCAGCATCGGGAGGGCAACGAACAATGAGCAGTTCTTC. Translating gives CASSIGRATNNEQFF.

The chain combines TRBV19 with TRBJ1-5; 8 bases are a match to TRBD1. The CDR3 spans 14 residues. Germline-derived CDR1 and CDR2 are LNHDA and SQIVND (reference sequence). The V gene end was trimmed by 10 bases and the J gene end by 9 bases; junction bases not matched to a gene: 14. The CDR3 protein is CATSDRDISGPQHF. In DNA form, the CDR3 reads TGTGCCACCTCGGACAGGGATATTTCGGGGCCCCAGCATTTT.

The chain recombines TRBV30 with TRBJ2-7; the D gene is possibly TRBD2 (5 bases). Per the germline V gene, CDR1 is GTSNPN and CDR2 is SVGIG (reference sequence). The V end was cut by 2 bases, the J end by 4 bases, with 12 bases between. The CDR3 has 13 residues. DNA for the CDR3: TGTGCCTGGAGTCCGGGAAGTATGTACGAGCAGTACTTC. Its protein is CAWSPGSMYEQYF.

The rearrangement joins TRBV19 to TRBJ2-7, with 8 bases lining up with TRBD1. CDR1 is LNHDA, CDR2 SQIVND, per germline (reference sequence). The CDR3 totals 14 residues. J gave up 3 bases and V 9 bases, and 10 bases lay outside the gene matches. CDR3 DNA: TGTGCCAGCCGGAACCAGGGGGCTGGCTACGAGCAGTACTTC. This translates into CASRNQGAGYEQYF.

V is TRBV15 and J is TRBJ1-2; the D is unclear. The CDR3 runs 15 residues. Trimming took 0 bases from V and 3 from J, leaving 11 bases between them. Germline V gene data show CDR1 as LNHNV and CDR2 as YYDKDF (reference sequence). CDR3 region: CATSRDRAGHYGYTF. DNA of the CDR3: TGTGCCACCAGCAGAGATCGTGCGGGCCACTATGGCTACACCTTC.